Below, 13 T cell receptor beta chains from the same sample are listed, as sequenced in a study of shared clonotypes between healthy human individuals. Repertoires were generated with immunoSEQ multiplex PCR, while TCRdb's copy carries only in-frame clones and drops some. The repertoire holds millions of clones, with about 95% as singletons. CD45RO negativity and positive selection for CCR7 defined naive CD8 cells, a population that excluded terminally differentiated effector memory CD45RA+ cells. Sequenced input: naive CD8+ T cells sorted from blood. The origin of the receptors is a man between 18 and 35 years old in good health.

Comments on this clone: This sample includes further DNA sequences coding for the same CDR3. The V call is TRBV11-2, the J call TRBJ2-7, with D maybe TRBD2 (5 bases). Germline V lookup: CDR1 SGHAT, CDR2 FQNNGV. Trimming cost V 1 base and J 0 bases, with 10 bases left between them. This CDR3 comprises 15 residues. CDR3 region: CASSLAGGGSYEQYF. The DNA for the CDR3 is TGTGCCAGCAGCTTAGCTGGCGGAGGCTCCTACGAGCAGTACTTC.

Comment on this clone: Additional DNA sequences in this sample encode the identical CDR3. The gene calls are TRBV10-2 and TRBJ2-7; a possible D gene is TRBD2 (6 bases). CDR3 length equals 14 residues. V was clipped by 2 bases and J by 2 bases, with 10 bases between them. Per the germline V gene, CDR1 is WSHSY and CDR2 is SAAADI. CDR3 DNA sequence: TGCGCCAGCAGTGAGGGAGGGGCCCCCTACGAGCAGTACTTC. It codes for CASSEGGAPYEQYF.

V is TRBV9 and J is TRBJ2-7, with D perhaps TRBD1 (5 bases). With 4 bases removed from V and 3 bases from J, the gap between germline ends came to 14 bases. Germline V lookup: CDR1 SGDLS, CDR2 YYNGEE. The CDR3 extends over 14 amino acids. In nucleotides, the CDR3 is TGTGCCAGCAGCTCCGCAGGGCCGAGCTACGAGCAGTACTTC. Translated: CASSSAGPSYEQYF.

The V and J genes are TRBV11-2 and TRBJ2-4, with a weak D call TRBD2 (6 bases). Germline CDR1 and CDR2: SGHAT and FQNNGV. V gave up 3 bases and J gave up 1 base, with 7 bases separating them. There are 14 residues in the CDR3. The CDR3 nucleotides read TGTGCCAGCAGCTTCCGGGGGGCCAAAAACATTCAGTACTTC. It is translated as CASSFRGAKNIQYF.

This chain's CDR3 is CASSHGGSSYNEQFF. CDR3 bases: TGTGCCAGCAGTCACGGGGGGTCGTCCTACAATGAGCAGTTCTTC. This chain connects TRBV6-5 to TRBJ2-1, with 7 positions matching TRBD2. Germline trimming cut 5 bases from V and 1 base from J; bases unmatched to any gene: 5. Germline CDR1 is MNHEY and CDR2 is SVGAGI. The CDR3 has 15 residues.

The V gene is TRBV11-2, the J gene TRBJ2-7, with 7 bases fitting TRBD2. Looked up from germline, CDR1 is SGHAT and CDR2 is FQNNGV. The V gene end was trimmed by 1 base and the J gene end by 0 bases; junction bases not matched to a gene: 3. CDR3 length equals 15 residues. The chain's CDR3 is CASSLVAGDSYEQYF. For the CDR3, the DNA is TGTGCCAGCAGCTTAGTTGCGGGGGACTCCTACGAGCAGTACTTC.

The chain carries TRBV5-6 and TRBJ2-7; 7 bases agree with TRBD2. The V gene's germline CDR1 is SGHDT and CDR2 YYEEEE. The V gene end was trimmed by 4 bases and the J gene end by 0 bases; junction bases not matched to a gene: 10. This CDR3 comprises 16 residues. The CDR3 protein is CASSHEAGDYSYEQYF. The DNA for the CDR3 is TGTGCCAGCAGCCACGAGGCGGGGGACTACTCCTACGAGCAGTACTTC.

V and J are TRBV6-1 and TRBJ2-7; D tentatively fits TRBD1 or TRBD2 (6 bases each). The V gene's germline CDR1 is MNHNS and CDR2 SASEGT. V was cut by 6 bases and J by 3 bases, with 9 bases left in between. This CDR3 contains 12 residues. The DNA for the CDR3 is TGTGCCAGCAGAGGAGGGGGCTACGAGCAGTACTTC. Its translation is CASRGGGYEQYF.

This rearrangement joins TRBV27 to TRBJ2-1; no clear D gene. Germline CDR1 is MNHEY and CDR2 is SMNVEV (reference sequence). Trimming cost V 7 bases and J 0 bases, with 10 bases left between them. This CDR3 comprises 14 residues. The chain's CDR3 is CASMGLDSYNEQFF. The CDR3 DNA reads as TGTGCCAGCATGGGCCTCGACTCCTACAATGAGCAGTTCTTC.

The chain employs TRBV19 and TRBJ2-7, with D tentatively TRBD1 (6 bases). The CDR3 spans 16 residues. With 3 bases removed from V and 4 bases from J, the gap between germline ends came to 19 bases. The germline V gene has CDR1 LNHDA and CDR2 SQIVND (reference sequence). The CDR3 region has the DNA TGTGCCAGTAGTATTAAATACTCGCAGGGGCGGTACGAGCAGTACTTC. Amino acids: CASSIKYSQGRYEQYF.

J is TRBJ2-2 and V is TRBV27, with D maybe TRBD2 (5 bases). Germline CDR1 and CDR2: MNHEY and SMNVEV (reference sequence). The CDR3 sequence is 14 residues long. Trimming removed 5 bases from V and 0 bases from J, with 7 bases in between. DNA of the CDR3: TGTGCCAGCAGTACCGGGACGAACACCGGGGAGCTGTTTTTT. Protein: CASSTGTNTGELFF.

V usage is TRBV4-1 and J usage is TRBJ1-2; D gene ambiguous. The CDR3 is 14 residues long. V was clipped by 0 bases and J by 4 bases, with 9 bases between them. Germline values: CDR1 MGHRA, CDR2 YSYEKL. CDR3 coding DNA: TGCGCCAGCAGCCAAGAACAACGGCGCTATGGCTACACCTTC. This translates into CASSQEQRRYGYTF.

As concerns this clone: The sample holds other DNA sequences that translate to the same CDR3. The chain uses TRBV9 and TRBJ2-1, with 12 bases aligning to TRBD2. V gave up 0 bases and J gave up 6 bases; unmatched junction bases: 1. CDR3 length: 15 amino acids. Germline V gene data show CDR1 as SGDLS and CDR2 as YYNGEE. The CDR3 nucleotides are TGTGCCAGCAGCGTAGGACTAGCGGGAGTCAATGAGCAGTTCTTC. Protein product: CASSVGLAGVNEQFF.